This T cell receptor beta chain was observed in a study of blood T cells in healthy people across ages. From germline, CDR1 is SGHAT and CDR2 FQNNGV. There are 14 residues in the CDR3. A J-beta primer mix and a sample-barcoded 5' primer were used in a second PCR of roughly 7 to 12 cycles. TCRdb reprocessed the 5' RACE reads with MiXCR, giving one entry per CDR3 protein. The sample has hundreds of thousands of distinct CDR3 sequences, approximately 48% seen once. This clonotype appeared a single time. At one of its ends the junction is not consistent with the germline gene, which may arise from a read error.

The specimen was blood. The TCR comes from a man aged 55 to 70 in good health. V usage is TRBV11-2 and J usage is TRBJ2-1, with D perhaps TRBD1 (5 bases). This chain's CDR3 is CTSSISTGNNEQFF. Here the CDR3 DNA reads TGTACCAGCAGCATATCTACAGGAAACAATGAGCAGTTCTTC.